The T cell receptor (beta chain) under discussion was sequenced for a study of T-cell memory formation after mild COVID-19. The study, taken as a whole, reports: Some clones that responded turned up in pre-infection memory, which suggests that cross-reactive memory joined in.

Remarks on this clonotype: Its cognate antigen is unknown.

Each CDR3 protein gets one entry after TCRdb re-called the 5' RACE reads with MiXCR. The sample consists of fewer than 250,000 distinct CDR3 sequences, more than 25% of them appearing once. The CDR3 extends over 15 amino acids. Germline values: CDR1 PRHDT, CDR2 FYEKMQ (reference sequence). Trimming removed 5 bases from V and 5 bases from J; junction bases left unmatched: 7. This chain uses TRBV13 with TRBJ2-1; 9 bases match TRBD2. The receptor was isolated from an adult woman who had mild COVID-19 (a few samples of this study predate the infection). Cell type and time point are not known. Sequencing used PBMCs or a T cell subset sorted from them (not recorded which). The CDR3 DNA is TGTGCCAGCAGCCGACCTAGCGGGGATGACAATGAGCAGTTCTTC. Encoded protein: CASSRPSGDDNEQFF.